These T cell receptor beta chains were read from a single sample in a study of blood T cells in healthy people across ages. Using its own MiXCR run on the 5' RACE reads, TCRdb lists one record per CDR3 protein. The data show some 1,800,000 distinct CDR3 sequences, 39% seen once. The sample taken for sequencing was blood. These receptors came from a human donor in good health. Each CDR3 is given with its conserved first and last residue. A D gene is named only where the DNA matches it firmly. Expanded clones get a size class; other rows say once, few or many, or leave the size out.

J gene: TRBJ2-1
clone size: NA
D gene: NA
V gene: TRBV6-1
CDR3 protein: CASSVGETSYNEQFF
CDR3 DNA: TGTGCCAGCAGTGTAGGGGAAACTTCCTACAATGAGCAGTTCTTC

J gene: TRBJ2-1
clone size: NA
D gene: NA
V gene: TRBV7-2
CDR3 protein: CASSSPGSPRTHNEQFF
CDR3 DNA: TGTGCCAGCAGCTCCCCCGGAAGTCCCCGCACCCACAATGAGCAGTTCTTC

J gene: TRBJ1-2
clone size: few
D gene: NA
V gene: TRBV29-1
CDR3 protein: CSVGNLANYGYTF
CDR3 DNA: TGCAGCGTTGGGAACCTAGCCAACTATGGCTACACCTTC

J gene: TRBJ2-3
clone size: few
D gene: TRBD2
V gene: TRBV7-9
CDR3 protein: CASSLRLAGGRTDTQYF
CDR3 DNA: TGTGCCAGCAGCTTGCGTCTAGCGGGGGGGAGGACAGATACGCAGTATTTT

J gene: TRBJ2-7
clone size: few
D gene: TRBD1
V gene: TRBV5-5
CDR3 protein: CASSPEWDSNYEQYF
CDR3 DNA: TGTGCCAGCAGCCCTGAGTGGGACAGCAACTACGAGCAGTACTTC

J gene: TRBJ1-4
clone size: few
D gene: TRBD1
V gene: TRBV27
CDR3 protein: CASRPDRGDSNEKLFF
CDR3 DNA: TGTGCCAGCAGACCTGACAGGGGGGATTCTAATGAAAAACTGTTTTTT

J gene: TRBJ2-3
clone size: NA
D gene: TRBD1
V gene: TRBV12-3/TRBV12-4
CDR3 protein: CASSRTGAVSDTQYF
CDR3 DNA: TGTGCCAGCAGCAGGACAGGAGCCGTCTCAGATACGCAGTATTTT

J gene: TRBJ2-7
clone size: NA
D gene: TRBD1
V gene: TRBV28
CDR3 protein: CASSLRDSSYERYF
CDR3 DNA: TGTGCCAGCAGTCTCCGGGACAGCTCCTACGAGCGGTACTTC

J gene: TRBJ1-1
clone size: NA
D gene: NA
V gene: TRBV20-1
CDR3 protein: CSARQTVNTEAFF
CDR3 DNA: TGCAGTGCTAGGCAGACGGTGAACACTGAAGCTTTCTTT

J gene: TRBJ2-5
clone size: NA
D gene: NA
V gene: TRBV7-9
CDR3 protein: CASSLELQETQYF
CDR3 DNA: TGTGCCAGCAGCTTGGAGCTCCAAGAGACCCAGTACTTC

J gene: TRBJ2-5
clone size: few
D gene: TRBD2
V gene: TRBV7-2
CDR3 protein: CASSLAASGGARETQYF
CDR3 DNA: TGTGCCAGCAGCTTAGCGGCTAGCGGGGGGGCACGAGAGACCCAGTACTTC

J gene: TRBJ2-1
clone size: few
D gene: TRBD2
V gene: TRBV7-3
CDR3 protein: CASSAGLAGGRQGQFF
CDR3 DNA: TGTGCCAGCAGCGCAGGACTAGCGGGGGGGCGGCAGGGGCAGTTCTTC

J gene: TRBJ1-4
clone size: few
D gene: TRBD1
V gene: TRBV29-1
CDR3 protein: CSVLAGGDEKLFF
CDR3 DNA: TGCAGCGTTTTAGCAGGGGGAGATGAAAAACTGTTTTTT

J gene: TRBJ2-1
clone size: NA
D gene: NA
V gene: TRBV9
CDR3 protein: CASSSSPGGRGSDEQFF
CDR3 DNA: TGTGCCAGCAGCTCGTCCCCCGGGGGGCGGGGATCGGACGAGCAGTTCTTC

J gene: TRBJ2-7
clone size: NA
D gene: TRBD2
V gene: TRBV7-2
CDR3 protein: CASSRTGTSGSLEQYF
CDR3 DNA: TGTGCCAGCAGCCGTACAGGGACTAGCGGGTCCCTCGAGCAGTACTTC

J gene: TRBJ2-3
clone size: NA
D gene: TRBD2
V gene: TRBV5-1
CDR3 protein: CASSSGTSVTTDTQYF
CDR3 DNA: TGCGCCAGCAGCTCTGGGACTAGCGTAACCACAGATACGCAGTATTTT

J gene: TRBJ1-1
clone size: NA
D gene: NA
V gene: TRBV10-3
CDR3 protein: CAISESRLSNEAFF
CDR3 DNA: TGTGCCATCAGTGAGTCCCGGTTAAGTAATGAAGCTTTCTTT

J gene: TRBJ1-1
clone size: few
D gene: NA
V gene: TRBV7-9
CDR3 protein: CASSLGRSGKVRDTEAFF
CDR3 DNA: TGTGCCAGCAGCTTAGGGAGGTCGGGGAAGGTGAGGGACACTGAAGCTTTCTTT

J gene: TRBJ2-3
clone size: NA
D gene: NA
V gene: TRBV20-1
CDR3 protein: CSAIDSSDTDTQYF
CDR3 DNA: TGCAGTGCTATAGACAGTTCGGACACAGATACGCAGTATTTT

J gene: TRBJ1-2
clone size: NA
D gene: TRBD1
V gene: TRBV7-8
CDR3 protein: CASSLRQGINYGYTF
CDR3 DNA: TGTGCCAGCAGCCTCCGACAGGGGATAAACTATGGCTACACCTTC

J gene: TRBJ1-4
clone size: NA
D gene: NA
V gene: TRBV7-9
CDR3 protein: CASGEGQDEKLFF
CDR3 DNA: TGTGCCAGCGGCGAGGGGCAGGATGAAAAACTGTTTTTT

J gene: TRBJ2-6
clone size: NA
D gene: NA
V gene: TRBV6-2/TRBV6-3
CDR3 protein: CASRKTGYESGANVLTF
CDR3 DNA: TGTGCCAGCAGGAAGACAGGTTATGAGTCTGGGGCCAACGTCCTGACTTTC

J gene: TRBJ2-7
clone size: many
D gene: NA
V gene: TRBV6-5
CDR3 protein: CASSYSGVEQYF
CDR3 DNA: TGTGCCAGCAGTTACTCGGGTGTAGAGCAGTACTTC

J gene: TRBJ2-2
clone size: NA
D gene: NA
V gene: TRBV29-1
CDR3 protein: CSVLSGLNTGELFF
CDR3 DNA: TGCAGCGTTCTCTCAGGGTTGAACACCGGGGAGCTGTTTTTT

J gene: TRBJ2-7
clone size: few
D gene: NA
V gene: TRBV28
CDR3 protein: CASSTLGTYYEQYF
CDR3 DNA: TGTGCCAGCAGCACCCTCGGAACTTACTACGAGCAGTACTTC

J gene: TRBJ1-2
clone size: NA
D gene: NA
V gene: TRBV15
CDR3 protein: CATSRDSVYGYTF
CDR3 DNA: TGTGCCACCAGCAGAGATTCCGTTTATGGCTACACCTTC

J gene: TRBJ1-2
clone size: NA
D gene: NA
V gene: TRBV3-1
CDR3 protein: CASSQGPTPNYGYTF
CDR3 DNA: TGTGCCAGCAGCCAGGGCCCGACTCCTAACTATGGCTACACCTTC

J gene: TRBJ1-6
clone size: NA
D gene: TRBD1
V gene: TRBV7-9
CDR3 protein: CASSSDRGRGSPLHF
CDR3 DNA: TGTGCCAGCAGCTCAGATAGGGGGCGCGGTTCACCCCTCCACTTT

J gene: TRBJ2-3
clone size: NA
D gene: NA
V gene: TRBV4-3
CDR3 protein: CASSQGGTGFTQYF
CDR3 DNA: TGCGCCAGCAGCCAAGGAGGGACGGGGTTTACGCAGTATTTT

J gene: TRBJ1-4
clone size: NA
D gene: NA
V gene: TRBV13
CDR3 protein: CASSNSGSASEKLFF
CDR3 DNA: TGTGCCAGCAGCAATTCAGGGAGCGCGAGTGAAAAACTGTTTTTT

J gene: TRBJ2-3
clone size: NA
D gene: NA
V gene: TRBV15
CDR3 protein: CATSSVVDTQYF
CDR3 DNA: TGTGCCACCAGCTCCGTTGTGGATACGCAGTATTTT

J gene: TRBJ1-2
clone size: NA
D gene: TRBD1
V gene: TRBV5-1
CDR3 protein: CASSFRDSYYGYTF
CDR3 DNA: TGCGCCAGCAGCTTCCGGGACAGTTACTATGGCTACACCTTC

J gene: TRBJ2-1
clone size: NA
D gene: TRBD2
V gene: TRBV6-5
CDR3 protein: CASREEPLGNEQFF
CDR3 DNA: TGTGCCAGCCGGGAGGAGCCTTTGGGCAATGAGCAGTTCTTC

J gene: TRBJ1-4
clone size: few
D gene: NA
V gene: TRBV4-3
CDR3 protein: CASSVGGSNEKLFF
CDR3 DNA: TGCGCCAGCAGCGTCGGAGGAAGTAATGAAAAACTGTTTTTT

J gene: TRBJ1-5
clone size: NA
D gene: TRBD1
V gene: TRBV2
CDR3 protein: CASSVQGAIGNQPQHF
CDR3 DNA: TGTGCCAGCAGTGTTCAGGGGGCGATTGGCAATCAGCCCCAGCATTTT

J gene: TRBJ2-5
clone size: NA
D gene: TRBD1
V gene: TRBV2
CDR3 protein: CASRPGQGEVQYF
CDR3 DNA: TGTGCCAGCAGACCGGGACAGGGGGAGGTCCAGTACTTC

J gene: TRBJ1-1
clone size: NA
D gene: TRBD1
V gene: TRBV7-2
CDR3 protein: CASSYRDRAWRPEAFF
CDR3 DNA: TGTGCCAGCAGCTACAGGGACAGGGCATGGAGACCTGAAGCTTTCTTT

J gene: TRBJ2-1
clone size: NA
D gene: TRBD1
V gene: TRBV4-1
CDR3 protein: CASSQDNRGHYNEPYF
CDR3 DNA: TGCGCCAGCAGCCAAGATAACAGGGGGCACTACAATGAGCCGTACTTC

J gene: TRBJ1-6
clone size: NA
D gene: NA
V gene: TRBV6-5
CDR3 protein: CASTADRDYNSPLHF
CDR3 DNA: TGTGCCAGCACCGCGGACCGTGACTATAATTCACCCCTCCACTTT

J gene: TRBJ2-7
clone size: few
D gene: NA
V gene: TRBV28
CDR3 protein: CASTPAFLTHEQYF
CDR3 DNA: TGTGCCAGCACTCCGGCGTTCCTGACGCACGAGCAGTACTTC

J gene: TRBJ2-3
clone size: NA
D gene: NA
V gene: TRBV15
CDR3 protein: CATSRVPLGGTDTQYF
CDR3 DNA: TGTGCCACCAGCAGAGTCCCCTTAGGGGGCACAGATACGCAGTATTTT

J gene: TRBJ2-7
clone size: few
D gene: NA
V gene: TRBV4-1
CDR3 protein: CASSPYAGQPYEQYF
CDR3 DNA: TGCGCCAGCAGCCCGTATGCGGGACAGCCCTACGAGCAGTACTTC

J gene: TRBJ1-5
clone size: NA
D gene: NA
V gene: TRBV12-3/TRBV12-4
CDR3 protein: CASSVYRDQPQHF
CDR3 DNA: TGTGCCAGCAGTGTTTACAGAGATCAGCCCCAGCATTTT

J gene: TRBJ2-7
clone size: few
D gene: NA
V gene: TRBV20-1
CDR3 protein: CSARDYIGDRYYEQYF
CDR3 DNA: TGCAGTGCTAGAGATTATATTGGAGACCGCTACTACGAGCAGTACTTC

J gene: TRBJ1-2
clone size: NA
D gene: NA
V gene: TRBV5-5
CDR3 protein: CASSLLEGFYGYTF
CDR3 DNA: TGTGCCAGCAGCCTTCTCGAGGGCTTCTATGGCTACACCTTC

J gene: TRBJ2-7
clone size: NA
D gene: TRBD1
V gene: TRBV4-1
CDR3 protein: CASAPPGQGYEQYF
CDR3 DNA: TGCGCCAGCGCACCTCCAGGACAGGGATACGAGCAGTACTTC

J gene: TRBJ1-4
clone size: NA
D gene: TRBD1
V gene: TRBV7-2
CDR3 protein: CASSFRNRGTNEKLFF
CDR3 DNA: TGTGCCAGCAGCTTCCGCAACAGGGGTACTAATGAAAAACTGTTTTTT

J gene: TRBJ1-1
clone size: once
D gene: NA
V gene: TRBV6-2/TRBV6-3
CDR3 protein: CASSQWGANTEAFF
CDR3 DNA: TGTGCCAGCAGTCAGTGGGGGGCGAACACTGAAGCTTTCTTT

J gene: TRBJ2-4
clone size: NA
D gene: NA
V gene: TRBV3-1
CDR3 protein: CASSLHREDIQYF
CDR3 DNA: TGTGCCAGCAGCCTACACAGGGAAGACATTCAGTACTTC